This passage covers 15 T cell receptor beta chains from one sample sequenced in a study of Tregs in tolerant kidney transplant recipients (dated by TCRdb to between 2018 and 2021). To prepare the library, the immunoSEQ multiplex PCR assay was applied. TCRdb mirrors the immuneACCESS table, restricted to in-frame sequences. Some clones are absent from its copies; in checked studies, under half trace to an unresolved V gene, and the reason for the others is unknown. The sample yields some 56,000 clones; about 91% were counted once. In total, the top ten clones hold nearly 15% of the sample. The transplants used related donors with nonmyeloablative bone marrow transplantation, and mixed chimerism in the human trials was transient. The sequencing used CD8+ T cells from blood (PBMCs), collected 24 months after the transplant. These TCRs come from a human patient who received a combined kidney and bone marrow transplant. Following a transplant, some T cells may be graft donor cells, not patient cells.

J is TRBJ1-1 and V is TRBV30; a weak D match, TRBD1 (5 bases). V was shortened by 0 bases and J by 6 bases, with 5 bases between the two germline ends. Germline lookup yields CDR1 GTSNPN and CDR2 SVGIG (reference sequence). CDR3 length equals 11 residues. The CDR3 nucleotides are TGTGCCTGGAGTGTAGGGGCTGAAGCTTTCTTT. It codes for CAWSVGAEAFF.

Here the CDR3 DNA reads TGCGCCAGCAGCCAAGTAACAGGGGTGGGCAATGAGCAGTTCTTC. Residues: CASSQVTGVGNEQFF. This sequence joins TRBV4-3 and TRBJ2-1; 7 bases map to TRBD1. V lost 1 base, J lost 6 bases, and 6 bases stayed unmatched. This CDR3 region has 15 residues. The germline V gene has CDR1 LGHNA and CDR2 YSLEER.

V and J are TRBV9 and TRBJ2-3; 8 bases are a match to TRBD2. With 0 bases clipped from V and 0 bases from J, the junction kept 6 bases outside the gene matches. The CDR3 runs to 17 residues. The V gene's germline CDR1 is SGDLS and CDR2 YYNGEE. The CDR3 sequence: CASSVEWRGVSTDTQYF. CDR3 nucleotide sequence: TGTGCCAGCAGCGTAGAATGGCGGGGGGTAAGCACAGATACGCAGTATTTT.

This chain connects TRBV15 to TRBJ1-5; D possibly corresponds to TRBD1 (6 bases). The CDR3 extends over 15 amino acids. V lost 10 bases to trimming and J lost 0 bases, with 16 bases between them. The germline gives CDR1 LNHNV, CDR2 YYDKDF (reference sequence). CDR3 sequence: CAISRGQFSNQPQHF. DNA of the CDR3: TGTGCCATCTCTCGGGGACAATTTAGCAATCAGCCCCAGCATTTT.

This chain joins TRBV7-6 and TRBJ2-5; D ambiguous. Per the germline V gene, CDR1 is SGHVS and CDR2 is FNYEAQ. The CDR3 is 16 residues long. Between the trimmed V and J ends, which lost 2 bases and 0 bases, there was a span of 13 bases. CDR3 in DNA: TGTGCCAGCAGCTTAATTCGGTACGAGAACCAAGAGACCCAGTACTTC. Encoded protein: CASSLIRYENQETQYF. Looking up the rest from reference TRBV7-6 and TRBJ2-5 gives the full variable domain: GAGVSQSPRYKVTKRGQDVALRCDPISGHVSLYWYRQALGQGPEFLTYFNYEAQQDKSGLPNDRFSAERPEGSISTLTIQRTEQRDSAMYRCASSLIRYENQETQYFGPGTRLLVL.

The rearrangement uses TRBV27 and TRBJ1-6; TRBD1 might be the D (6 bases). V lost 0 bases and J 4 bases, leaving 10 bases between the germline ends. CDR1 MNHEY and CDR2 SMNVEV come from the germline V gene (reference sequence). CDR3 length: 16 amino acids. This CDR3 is CASSLSRQVYNSPLHF. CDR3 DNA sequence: TGTGCCAGCAGTTTATCGAGACAGGTTTATAATTCACCCCTCCACTTT.

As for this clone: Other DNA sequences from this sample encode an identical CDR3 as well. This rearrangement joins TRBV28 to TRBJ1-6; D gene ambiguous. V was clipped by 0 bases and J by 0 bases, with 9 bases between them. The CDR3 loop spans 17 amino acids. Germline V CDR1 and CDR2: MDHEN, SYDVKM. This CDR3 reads CASSLWGGISYNSPLHF. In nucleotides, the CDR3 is TGTGCCAGCAGTTTATGGGGAGGGATCTCCTATAATTCACCCCTCCACTTT.

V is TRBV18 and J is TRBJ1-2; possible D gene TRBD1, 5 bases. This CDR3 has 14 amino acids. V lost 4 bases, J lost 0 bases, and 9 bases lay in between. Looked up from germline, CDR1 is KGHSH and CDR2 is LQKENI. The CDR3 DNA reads TGTGCCAGCTCACGAGACAGACCTAACTATGGCTACACCTTC. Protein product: CASSRDRPNYGYTF.

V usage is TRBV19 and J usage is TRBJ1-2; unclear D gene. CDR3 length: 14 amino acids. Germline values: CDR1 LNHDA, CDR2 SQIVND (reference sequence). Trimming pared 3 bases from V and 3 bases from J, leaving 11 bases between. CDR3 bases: TGTGCCAGTAGTATCCAACAACCTTACTATGGCTACACCTTC. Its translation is CASSIQQPYYGYTF.

DNA for the CDR3: TGCAGCGTTGAATTACGTGGGACTAGCAATCTGGAGCAGTTCTTC. Protein sequence: CSVELRGTSNLEQFF. The chain has TRBV29-1 and TRBJ2-1; TRBD2 aligns across 9 bases. Trimming at V came to 2 bases and at J to 10 bases, leaving 12 bases not matched to a gene. Germline V CDR1 and CDR2: SQVTM, ANQGSEA. The CDR3 is 15 amino acids.

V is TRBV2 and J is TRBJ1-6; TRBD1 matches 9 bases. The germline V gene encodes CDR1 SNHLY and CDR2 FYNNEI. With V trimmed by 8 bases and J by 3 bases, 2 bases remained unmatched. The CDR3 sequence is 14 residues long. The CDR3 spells CASGQGFYNSPLHF. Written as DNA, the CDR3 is TGTGCCAGCGGACAGGGGTTCTATAATTCACCCCTCCACTTT.

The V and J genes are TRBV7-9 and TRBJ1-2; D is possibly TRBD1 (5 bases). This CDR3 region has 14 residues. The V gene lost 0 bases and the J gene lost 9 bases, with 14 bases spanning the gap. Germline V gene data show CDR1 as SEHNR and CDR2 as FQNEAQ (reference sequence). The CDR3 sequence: CASSLARDGGSYTF. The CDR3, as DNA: TGTGCCAGCAGCTTAGCGCGGGACGGCGGTAGCTACACCTTC.

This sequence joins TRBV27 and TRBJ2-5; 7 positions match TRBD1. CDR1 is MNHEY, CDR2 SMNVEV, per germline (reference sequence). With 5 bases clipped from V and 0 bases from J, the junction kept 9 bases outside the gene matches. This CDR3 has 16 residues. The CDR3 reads CASSPAQGEYQETQYF. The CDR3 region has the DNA TGTGCCAGCAGTCCCGCCCAGGGGGAATACCAAGAGACCCAGTACTTC.

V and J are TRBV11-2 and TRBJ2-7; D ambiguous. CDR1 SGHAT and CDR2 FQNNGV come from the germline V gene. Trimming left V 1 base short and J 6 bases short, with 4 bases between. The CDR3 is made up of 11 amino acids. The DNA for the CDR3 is TGTGCCAGCAGCTTAGCGGGCGAGCAGTACTTC. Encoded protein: CASSLAGEQYF.

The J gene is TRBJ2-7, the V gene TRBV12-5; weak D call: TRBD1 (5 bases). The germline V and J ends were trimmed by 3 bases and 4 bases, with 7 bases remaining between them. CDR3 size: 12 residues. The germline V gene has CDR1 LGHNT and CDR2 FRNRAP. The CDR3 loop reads CASGFGAYEQYF. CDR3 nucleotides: TGTGCTAGTGGTTTTGGGGCGTACGAGCAGTACTTC.